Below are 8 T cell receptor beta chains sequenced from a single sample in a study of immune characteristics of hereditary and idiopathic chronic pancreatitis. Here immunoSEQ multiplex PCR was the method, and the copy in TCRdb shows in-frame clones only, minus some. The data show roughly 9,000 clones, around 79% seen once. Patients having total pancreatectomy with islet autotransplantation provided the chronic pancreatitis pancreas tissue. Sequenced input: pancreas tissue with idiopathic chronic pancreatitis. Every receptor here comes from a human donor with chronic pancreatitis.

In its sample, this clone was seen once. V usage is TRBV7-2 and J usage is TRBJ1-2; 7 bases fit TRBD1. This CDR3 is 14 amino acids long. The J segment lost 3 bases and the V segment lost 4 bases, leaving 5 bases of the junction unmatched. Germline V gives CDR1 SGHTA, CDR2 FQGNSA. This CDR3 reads CASSSQGSYYGYTF. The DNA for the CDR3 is TGTGCCAGCAGCTCACAGGGGTCGTACTATGGCTACACCTTC.

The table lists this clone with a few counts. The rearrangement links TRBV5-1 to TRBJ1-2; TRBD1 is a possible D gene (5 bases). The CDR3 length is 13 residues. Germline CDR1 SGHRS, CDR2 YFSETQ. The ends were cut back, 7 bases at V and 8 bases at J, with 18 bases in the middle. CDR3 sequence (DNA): TGCGCCAGCCGGTCCGGGACCTCGGGGGGCTACACCTTC. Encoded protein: CASRSGTSGGYTF.

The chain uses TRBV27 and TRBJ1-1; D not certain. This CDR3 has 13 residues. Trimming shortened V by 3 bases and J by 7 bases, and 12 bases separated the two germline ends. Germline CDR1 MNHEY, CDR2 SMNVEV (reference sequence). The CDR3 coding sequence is TGTGCCAGCAGTTTCTCTGGGTTGGGTGAAGCTTTCTTT. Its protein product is CASSFSGLGEAFF.

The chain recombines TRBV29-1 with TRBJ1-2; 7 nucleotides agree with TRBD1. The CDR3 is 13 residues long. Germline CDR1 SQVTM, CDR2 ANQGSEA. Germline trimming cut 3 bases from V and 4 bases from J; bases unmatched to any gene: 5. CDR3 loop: CSVDPGGSYGYTF. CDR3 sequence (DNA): TGCAGCGTTGACCCAGGGGGGAGCTATGGCTACACCTTC.

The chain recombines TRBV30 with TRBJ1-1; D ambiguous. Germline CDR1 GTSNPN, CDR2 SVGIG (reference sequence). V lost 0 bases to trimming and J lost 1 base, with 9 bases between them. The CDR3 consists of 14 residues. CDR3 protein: CAWSVLPTNTEAFF. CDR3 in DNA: TGTGCCTGGAGTGTACTGCCCACGAACACTGAAGCTTTCTTT.

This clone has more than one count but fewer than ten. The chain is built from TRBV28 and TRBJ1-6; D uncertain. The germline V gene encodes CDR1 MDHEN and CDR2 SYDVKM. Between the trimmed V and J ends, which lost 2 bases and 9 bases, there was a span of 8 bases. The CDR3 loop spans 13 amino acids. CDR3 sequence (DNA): TGTGCCAGCAGTTTAGCCGAAGCTTCACCCCTCCACTTT. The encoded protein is CASSLAEASPLHF.

The CDR3 protein is CASSQLRRETQYF. The CDR3, as DNA: TGTGCCAGCAGCCAACTTCGACGCGAGACCCAGTACTTC. V and J are TRBV4-2 and TRBJ2-5; D gene ambiguous. Trimming took 2 bases from V and 5 from J, leaving 9 bases between them. Per germline, CDR1 LGHNA and CDR2 YNFKEQ. This CDR3 has 13 residues.

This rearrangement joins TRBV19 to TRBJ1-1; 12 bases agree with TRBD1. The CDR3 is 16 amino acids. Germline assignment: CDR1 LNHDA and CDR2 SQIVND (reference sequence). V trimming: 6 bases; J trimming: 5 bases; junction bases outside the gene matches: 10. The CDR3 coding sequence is TGTGCCAGTAGACCACAAGGGACAGGGGGCAAGACTGAAGCTTTCTTT. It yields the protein CASRPQGTGGKTEAFF.